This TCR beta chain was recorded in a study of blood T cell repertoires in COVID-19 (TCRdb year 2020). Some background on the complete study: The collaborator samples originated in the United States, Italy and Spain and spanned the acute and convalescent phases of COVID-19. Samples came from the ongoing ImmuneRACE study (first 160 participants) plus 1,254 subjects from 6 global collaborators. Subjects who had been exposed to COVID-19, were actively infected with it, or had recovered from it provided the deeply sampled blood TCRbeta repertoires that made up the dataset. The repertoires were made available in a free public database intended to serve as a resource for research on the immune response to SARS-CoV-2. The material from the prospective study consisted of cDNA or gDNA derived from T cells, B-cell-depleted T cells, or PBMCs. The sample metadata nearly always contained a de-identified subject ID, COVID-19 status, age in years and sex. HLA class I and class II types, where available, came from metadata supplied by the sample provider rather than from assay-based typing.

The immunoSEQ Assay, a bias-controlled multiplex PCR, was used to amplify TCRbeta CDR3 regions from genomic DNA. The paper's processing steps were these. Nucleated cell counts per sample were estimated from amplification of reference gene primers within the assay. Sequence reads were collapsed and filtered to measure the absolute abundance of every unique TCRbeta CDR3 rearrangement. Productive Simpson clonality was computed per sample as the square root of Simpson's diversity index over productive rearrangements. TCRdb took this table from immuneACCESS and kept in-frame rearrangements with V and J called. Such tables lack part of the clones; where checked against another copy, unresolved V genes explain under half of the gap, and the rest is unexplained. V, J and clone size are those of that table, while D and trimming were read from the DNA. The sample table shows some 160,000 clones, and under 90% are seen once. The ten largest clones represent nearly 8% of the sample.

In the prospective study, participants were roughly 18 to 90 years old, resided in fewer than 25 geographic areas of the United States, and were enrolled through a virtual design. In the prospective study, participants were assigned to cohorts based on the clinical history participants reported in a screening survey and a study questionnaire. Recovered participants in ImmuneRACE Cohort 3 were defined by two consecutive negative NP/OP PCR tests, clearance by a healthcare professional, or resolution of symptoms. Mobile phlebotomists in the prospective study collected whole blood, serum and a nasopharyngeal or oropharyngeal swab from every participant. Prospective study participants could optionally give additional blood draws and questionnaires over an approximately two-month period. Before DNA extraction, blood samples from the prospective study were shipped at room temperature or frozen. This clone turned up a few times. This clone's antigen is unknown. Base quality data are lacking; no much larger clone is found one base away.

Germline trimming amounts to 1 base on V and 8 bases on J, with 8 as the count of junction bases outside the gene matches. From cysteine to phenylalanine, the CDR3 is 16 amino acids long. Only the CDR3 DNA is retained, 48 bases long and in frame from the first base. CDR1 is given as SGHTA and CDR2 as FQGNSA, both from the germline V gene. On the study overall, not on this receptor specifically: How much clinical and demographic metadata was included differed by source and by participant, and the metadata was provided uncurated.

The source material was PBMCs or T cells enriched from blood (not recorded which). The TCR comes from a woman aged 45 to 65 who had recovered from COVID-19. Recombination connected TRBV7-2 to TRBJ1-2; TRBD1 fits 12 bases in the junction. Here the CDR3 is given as CASSLERGQGAGGYTF. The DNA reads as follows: TGTGCCAGCAGCTTAGAGAGGGGACAGGGGGCGGGAGGCTACACCTTC.